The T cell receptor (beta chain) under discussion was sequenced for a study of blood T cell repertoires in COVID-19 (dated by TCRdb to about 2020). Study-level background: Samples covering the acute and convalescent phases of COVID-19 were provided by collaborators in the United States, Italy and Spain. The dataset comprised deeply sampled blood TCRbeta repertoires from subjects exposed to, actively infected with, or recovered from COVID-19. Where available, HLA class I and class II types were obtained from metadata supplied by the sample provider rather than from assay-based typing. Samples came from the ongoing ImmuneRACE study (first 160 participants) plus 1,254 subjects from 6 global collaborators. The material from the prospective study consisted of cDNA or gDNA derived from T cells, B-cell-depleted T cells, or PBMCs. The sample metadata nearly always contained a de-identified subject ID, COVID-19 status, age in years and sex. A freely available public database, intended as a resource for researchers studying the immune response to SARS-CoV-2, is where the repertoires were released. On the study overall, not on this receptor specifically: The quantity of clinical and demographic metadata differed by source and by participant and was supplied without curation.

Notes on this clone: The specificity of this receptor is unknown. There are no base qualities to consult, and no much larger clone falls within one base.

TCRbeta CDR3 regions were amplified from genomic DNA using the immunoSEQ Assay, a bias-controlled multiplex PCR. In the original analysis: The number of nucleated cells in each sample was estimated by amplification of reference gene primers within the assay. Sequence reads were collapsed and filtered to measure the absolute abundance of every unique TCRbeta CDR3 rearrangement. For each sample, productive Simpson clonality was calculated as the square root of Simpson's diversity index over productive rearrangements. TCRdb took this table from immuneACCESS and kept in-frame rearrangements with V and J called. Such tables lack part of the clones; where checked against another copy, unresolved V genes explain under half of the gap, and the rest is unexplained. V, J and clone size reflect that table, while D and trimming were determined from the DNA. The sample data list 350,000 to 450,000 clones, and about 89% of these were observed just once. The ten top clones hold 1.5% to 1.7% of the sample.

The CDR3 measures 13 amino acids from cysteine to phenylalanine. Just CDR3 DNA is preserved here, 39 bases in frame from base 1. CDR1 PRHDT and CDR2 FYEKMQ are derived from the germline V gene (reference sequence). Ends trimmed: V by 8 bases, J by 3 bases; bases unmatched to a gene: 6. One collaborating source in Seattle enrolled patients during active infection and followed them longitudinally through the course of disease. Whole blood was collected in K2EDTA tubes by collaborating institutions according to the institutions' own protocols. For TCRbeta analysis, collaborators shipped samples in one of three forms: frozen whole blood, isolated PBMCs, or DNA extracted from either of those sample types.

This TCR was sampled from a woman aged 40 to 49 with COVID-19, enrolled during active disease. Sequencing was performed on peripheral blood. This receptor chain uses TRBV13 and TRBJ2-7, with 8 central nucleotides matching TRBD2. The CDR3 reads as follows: CASRGGHNYEQYF. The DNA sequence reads TGTGCCAGCCGCGGGGGGCACAACTACGAGCAGTACTTC.